This T cell receptor beta chain was documented in a study of T cell responses to AZD1222 COVID-19 vaccine. Study-wide points: Donors were chiefly white British, with a greater number of females, and clonal diversity was perhaps underestimated. Mapped onto spike, vaccine-associated CD4 TCRs spanned it and were dominant at 160-218 and 743-854. Repertoires were collected only later (after the peak T cell response had occurred).

This CDR3 has 12 residues. CDR1 and CDR2 from the germline V gene are SGHVS and FNYEAQ. V was shortened by 4 bases and J by 8 bases, with 11 bases between the two germline ends. This clone was observed a single time. What it recognizes is unknown. Produced via immunoSEQ multiplex PCR; TCRdb's table is partial and in-frame only. The table includes under 150,000 clones, about nine tenths detected once. The gene calls are TRBV7-6 and TRBJ1-1; no clear D. The sample was peripheral blood, taken on day 0 of MenACWY control vaccination. The sequence was collected from an adult in good health. DNA of the CDR3: TGTGCCAGCAGCTCCGGAGGTGTGGAAGCTTTCTTT. It translates to CASSSGGVEAFF.